This T cell receptor (beta chain) was sequenced during a study of T-cell memory formation after mild COVID-19 (dated by TCRdb to about 2021). Describing the broader study: TCR sequence clusters from the two donors were largely donor specific. The cohort was made up of two young adult volunteers, one female and one male, who were previously healthy. In a couple of donors, T-cell clones that expanded and contracted after mild COVID-19 were tracked by sequencing TCRalpha and TCRbeta repertoires over time.

Broader findings and caveats from the paper: Contracting CD4+ clones appeared mostly in the CM and EM memory subsets, whereas CD8+ clones were enriched in EMRA. Only a couple of mild cases were covered in the study, and larger cohorts including severe cases with pre-infection samples were considered necessary. The detection of some responding clones in pre-infection memory suggests that pre-existing cross-reactive memory T cells joined the SARS-CoV-2 response. SARS-CoV-2 specificity of the second-wave clones peaking on day 37 was not confirmed. Clones that contracted from day 15 to 85 showed balanced CD4/CD8 phenotypes, whereas a second wave of clones that expanded from day 15 to 37 leaned towards CD4+.

Remarks on this clonotype: Which antigen it targets is not known. No base quality information exists; no much larger clone differs at one position.

PBMCs were isolated by Ficoll-Paque density gradient centrifugation. Sequencing was performed on an Illumina NovaSeq 6000. TCRalpha and TCRbeta cDNA libraries were built by 5'RACE with constant-segment primers, adding sample barcodes and unique molecular identifiers. RNA was extracted from every sample with Trizol reagent. Amplification of the libraries took two PCR steps, and the second step added a second sample barcode plus Illumina TruSeq adapters. Sequencing of the libraries was done on an Illumina NovaSeq, producing 2 x 150 bp paired-end reads. From the authors' description of their analysis: The reads were demultiplexed and collapsed into UMI-guided consensus sequences using migec v1.2.7. Using mixcr v2.1.11, UMI consensuses were aligned to TRA and TRB V and J templates and then assembled into clonotypes. A clonotype was counted as expanded or contracted only if both edgeR and NoisET called the change significant, with noise models trained on biological replicates. edgeR calls used a false discovery rate-adjusted p below 0.01 and a log2 fold-change threshold of 1. PCA with hierarchical clustering of max-normalized trajectories of the 1000 most abundant clonotypes was used as exploratory dynamics analysis. Separately sequenced CD4+ and CD8+ repertoires were used to assign the CD4 or CD8 phenotype of responding clones. TCRdb ran its own pipeline on the public reads, namely fastp trimming at Q25 and MiXCR clone calling, and kept in-frame beta chains. Records with the same CDR3 protein are collapsed into one entry carrying the most frequent genes and DNA. These V and J calls derive from TCRdb rather than the authors' analysis. The sample has hundreds of thousands of distinct CDR3 sequences on record, 20% to 25% of them singletons. 8.8% of the sample is in the top ten clones.

Source material: PBMCs or a T cell subset sorted from them (not recorded which). The source is an adult woman who had mild COVID-19 (a few samples of this study predate the infection). The sample titles of this study are shuffled in the database, so cell type and time point are left out; the donor was told from shared clones.

The DNA is TGTGCCAGCAGCCCACAGGGAAAGAACACTGAAGCTTTCTTT. It translates to CASSPQGKNTEAFF. Recombination linked TRBV7-9 to TRBJ1-1; D gene: possibly TRBD1, on 6 matching bases. The junction carries 11 bases between V and J, which are trimmed by 5 bases and 1 base respectively. From its cysteine to its phenylalanine, the CDR3 spans 14 amino acids. Only the CDR3 region is kept as DNA, spanning 42 bases read in frame from base 1. For CDR1 and CDR2, the germline V gene (reference sequence) lists SEHNR and FQNEAQ.